Shown below are 14 T cell receptor beta chains from a single sample sequenced in a study of T cells in Graves' hyperthyroidism and ophthalmopathy. Amplified regions were TCR beta CDR3 sequences from RNA transcripts. TCR CDR3 regions were first amplified by RT-PCR with HTBI primers. TCRdb re-called the multiplex PCR reads with MiXCR, one entry per CDR3 protein. The data hold roughly 290,000 distinct CDR3 sequences, with about 15% observed a single time. Material for sequencing was blood. The receptors shown here come from a woman aged 60-75 years with Graves' ophthalmopathy.

This clonotype was counted ten times or more. The chain joins TRBV20-1 to TRBJ2-1, with TRBD2 identical over 7 bases. The CDR3 has 15 amino acids. Germline V CDR1 and CDR2: DFQATT, SNEGSKA (reference sequence). V dropped 0 bases and J dropped 2; count of bases not matched to a gene: 4. This CDR3 reads CSARDEGGPYNEQFF. The CDR3 nucleotides are TGCAGTGCTAGAGACGAGGGAGGGCCCTACAATGAGCAGTTCTTC.

This clonotype has ten or more counts. The chain links TRBV28 to TRBJ2-7; 7 bases line up with TRBD1. The germline CDR1 and CDR2 sequences are MDHEN and SYDVKM. Trimming cost V 6 bases and J 1 base; bases outside gene matches: 9. The CDR3 is made up of 15 amino acids. The chain's CDR3 is CASSPIGQASYEQYF. In DNA form, the CDR3 reads TGTGCCAGCAGCCCTATTGGACAGGCGTCCTACGAGCAGTACTTC.

The chain employs TRBV9 and TRBJ2-3; D is uncertain. This CDR3 is 15 amino acids long. Germline assignment: CDR1 SGDLS and CDR2 YYNGEE. V dropped 2 bases and J dropped 0 bases, with 10 bases sitting between them. In DNA, the CDR3 is TGTGCCAGCAGCGTGGCAGGTGCTAGCACAGATACGCAGTATTTT. Translating it yields CASSVAGASTDTQYF.

Ten or more counts support this clonotype. V gene TRBV2 combines with J gene TRBJ2-1; the D gene is possibly TRBD1 (6 bases). The germline V gene encodes CDR1 SNHLY and CDR2 FYNNEI. The CDR3 covers 13 residues. Trimming left V 7 bases short and J 3 bases short, with 10 bases between. CDR3 sequence (DNA): TGTGCCAGCACGGGGACATACTACAATGAGCAGTTCTTC. It encodes CASTGTYYNEQFF.

This clonotype was recorded many times. The J gene is TRBJ2-5, the V gene TRBV7-2; perhaps TRBD2 as D (7 bases). Trimming pared 5 bases from V and 1 base from J, leaving 17 bases between. The CDR3 runs 16 residues. CDR1 and CDR2 (germline): SGHTA, FQGNSA. The CDR3 protein is CASSLGGRGSQETQYF. DNA for the CDR3: TGTGCCAGCAGCCTAGGGGGGAGGGGTTCCCAAGAGACCCAGTACTTC.

The CDR3 DNA sequence: TGCAGTGCGGACAGGGGTCTAGCGGGCAATGAGCAGTTCTTC. As protein: CSADRGLAGNEQFF. V and J are TRBV20-1 and TRBJ2-1; maybe TRBD1 (9 bases). Germline-derived CDR1 and CDR2 are DFQATT and SNEGSKA (reference sequence). Trimming pared 6 bases from V and 6 bases from J, leaving 18 bases between. This CDR3 comprises 14 residues.

This chain links TRBV10-1 with TRBJ1-6; D might be TRBD1 (5 bases). This CDR3 comprises 12 residues. The germline gives CDR1 WNHNN, CDR2 SYGVQD (reference sequence). V lost 4 bases and J lost 10, with 8 bases in between. Written as DNA, the CDR3 is TGCGCCAGCAGTGCAGGGAACTCACCCCTCCACTTT. Protein product: CASSAGNSPLHF.

This clonotype was detected ten times or more. The chain recombines TRBV19 with TRBJ2-1; D not resolved. The germline V and J ends were trimmed by 8 bases and 4 bases, with 15 bases remaining between them. The CDR3 consists of 14 residues. Germline-derived CDR1 and CDR2 are LNHDA and SQIVND (reference sequence). The CDR3 nucleotides read TGTGCCAGTGCAGCCGGGTCCGTTTACAATGAGCAGTTCTTC. It is translated as CASAAGSVYNEQFF.

This clonotype was seen ten or more times. The gene calls are TRBV12-3 or TRBV12-4 and TRBJ1-1, with D tentatively TRBD1 (6 bases). The CDR3 sequence is 17 residues long. V was clipped by 6 bases and J by 1 base, with 21 bases between them. As DNA, the CDR3 is TGTGCCAGCAGGAGACAGGTATCGATTGGTGGGAACACTGAAGCTTTCTTT. It translates to CASRRQVSIGGNTEAFF.

This clonotype was detected many times. This chain uses TRBV4-2 with TRBJ1-1; D is unresolved. The germline V gene encodes CDR1 LGHNA and CDR2 YNFKEQ. Trimming removed 5 bases from V and 0 bases from J, with 13 bases in between. This CDR3 has 15 amino acids. The CDR3 loop reads CASSATLGMNTEAFF. CDR3 nucleotide sequence: TGTGCCAGCAGCGCTACGCTGGGGATGAACACTGAAGCTTTCTTT.

V gene TRBV7-3 combines with J gene TRBJ2-7; 10 positions agree with TRBD1. The CDR3 runs to 16 residues. With 4 bases clipped from V and 3 bases from J, the junction kept 9 bases outside the gene matches. Germline V gene lookup returns CDR1 SGHTA and CDR2 FQGTGA. Written as DNA, the CDR3 is TGTGCCAGCAGCTCAGGACGGACAGGGGGGTACTACGAGCAGTACTTC. It encodes CASSSGRTGGYYEQYF.

This clonotype was seen repeatedly, ten times or more. V gene TRBV7-2 combines with J gene TRBJ2-3; D gene ambiguous. The germline gives CDR1 SGHTA, CDR2 FQGNSA. Trimming pared 4 bases from V and 2 bases from J, leaving 13 bases between. The CDR3 length is 15 residues. The CDR3 DNA sequence: TGTGCCAGCAGCTCCCAGGCACGGGCCACAGATACGCAGTATTTT. Protein product: CASSSQARATDTQYF.

This clonotype has more than one count but fewer than ten. This chain uses TRBV12-3 or TRBV12-4 with TRBJ1-3; no clear D. The CDR3 totals 16 residues. V was shortened by 2 bases and J by 0 bases, with 11 bases between the two germline ends. The CDR3 reads CASSLYHSPSGNTIYF. CDR3 sequence (DNA): TGTGCCAGCAGTTTATACCACAGCCCCTCTGGAAACACCATATATTTT.

There are many counts of this clonotype. This rearrangement joins TRBV9 to TRBJ2-2; 10 bases are a match to TRBD2. This CDR3 has 16 amino acids. The V gene's germline CDR1 is SGDLS and CDR2 YYNGEE. V dropped 0 bases and J dropped 5; count of bases not matched to a gene: 4. Written as DNA, the CDR3 is TGTGCCAGCAGCGTAGATAGCGGGAGGACAACCGGGGAGCTGTTTTTT. Translating gives CASSVDSGRTTGELFF.